This T cell receptor (beta chain) was profiled in a study of cytomegalovirus exposure and HLA in healthy donors. The study, taken as a whole, reports: When a later analysis was performed, an Asian-associated ancestry cluster reportedly had fewer N-insertions than the roughly 700-donor mean.

13 Jbeta primers and 60 Vbeta primers were used for the PCR. Method: immunoSEQ multiplex PCR; TCRdb's copy keeps in-frame clones and lacks some. The sample lists about 78,000 clones, roughly 80% occurring once. Worth noting for this clone: The target antigen is unknown.

The source of this sequence is a woman in her 50s in good health and CMV-seropositive. Sequencing was performed on PBMCs.

CDR3 amino acids: CASSQSMGGYTF. In nucleotides, the CDR3 is TGTGCCAGCAGCCAATCTATGGGCGGCTACACCTTC. This chain joins TRBV16 and TRBJ1-2; D remains unclear. Germline-derived CDR1 and CDR2 are KGHSY and FQNENV. Between the trimmed V and J ends, which lost 0 bases and 8 bases, there was a span of 7 bases. The CDR3 consists of 12 residues.